This T cell receptor (beta chain) originates from a study of blood T cell repertoires in COVID-19. The overall study: Researchers got acute and convalescent COVID-19 samples from the United States, Italy and Spain. T cells, B-cell-depleted T cells, or PBMCs supplied cDNA or gDNA.

Germline V lookup: CDR1 MNHEY, CDR2 SMNVEV (reference sequence). The CDR3 has 15 amino acids. V shed 8 bases, J shed 1 base, and the junction held 10 bases outside the gene matches. How the authors handled the data: Amplifying reference gene primers gave estimates of nucleated cell counts. The method was immunoSEQ multiplex PCR; TCRdb's version includes in-frame clones alone and lacks a portion of them. V and J calls and clone size are those listed in that table; D and trimming were worked out from the DNA. There are about 300,000 clones in the sample; approximately 89% occur only once, and less than 2% lies in the top ten.

This sequence originates from a woman aged 25 to 39 with COVID-19, enrolled during active disease. V usage is TRBV27 and J usage is TRBJ1-1; 7 bases agree with TRBD1. The specimen sequenced was peripheral blood. In DNA form, the CDR3 reads TGTGCCAGCTTGCCCTGGCAGGGGGAGAACACTGAAGCTTTCTTT. Protein product: CASLPWQGENTEAFF.